This T cell receptor beta chain was recovered during a study of blood T cell repertoires in COVID-19. In the study overall: Sites across the United States, Italy and Spain contributed samples from acute and convalescent COVID-19. The cDNA or gDNA used as material had been derived from T cells, B-cell-depleted T cells, or PBMCs.

Original processing notes: Researchers report that nucleated cell counts were estimated from reference gene primer amplification. The protocol was immunoSEQ multiplex PCR, while the TCRdb copy is restricted to in-frame clones and leaves out a portion. Clone size and the V and J calls come from that table; the DNA yielded D and trimming. The profile shows 200,000 to 250,000 clones, 65% to 85% of them singletons. The CDR3 consists of 13 residues. Trimming took 4 bases from V and 0 from J, leaving 7 bases between them. Per the germline V gene, CDR1 is SGHRS and CDR2 is YFSETQ. Material: peripheral blood. This TCR derives from a woman aged 55-69 years with acute or convalescent COVID-19. The chain uses TRBV5-1 and TRBJ1-1; possible D gene TRBD1, 6 bases. The CDR3 spells CASSQGMNTEAFF. The CDR3 nucleotides are TGCGCCAGCAGCCAGGGGATGAACACTGAAGCTTTCTTT.